This T cell receptor beta chain was captured in a study of cytomegalovirus exposure and HLA in healthy donors. The PCR had 60 Vbeta and 13 Jbeta primers. Clones were read by immunoSEQ multiplex PCR, and TCRdb kept only the in-frame ones, dropping some. Of around 100,000 clones listed, around 78% are singletons. CDR1 and CDR2 (germline): SGHTA, FQGNSA. This CDR3 has 14 amino acids. In the case of this clone: The antigen is undetermined. A junction boundary mismatches the germline segment, possibly from a read error. The sample holds other DNA sequences that translate to the same CDR3.

Study observations and caveats: Three CMV-associated chains proved CMV antigen-specific in vitro.

The sequence came from a male donor in good health and CMV-seropositive. The genes are TRBV7-2 and TRBJ2-5; D gene ambiguous. Sequenced sample: PBMCs. DNA of the CDR3: TGTGCCAGCAGCTTTGCTGGTCTAGGAGAGACTCAGTACTTC. Protein product: CASSFAGLGETQYF.